What follows are 22 T cell receptor beta chains derived from one specimen sequenced in a study of cytomegalovirus exposure and HLA in healthy donors. The PCR used 60 Vbeta and 13 Jbeta primers. Profiled with immunoSEQ multiplex PCR; TCRdb holds only in-frame clones, not every one. The sample gives fewer than 100,000 clones, under 75% of which show up once; about 1.3% is in the top ten. Sequencing was performed on PBMCs. All receptors come from a female donor in good health and CMV-seronegative.

CDR3 DNA sequence: TGTGCCAGCATGAATAGACAGGGACGCACTGAAGCTTTCTTT. Translated: CASMNRQGRTEAFF. The genes are TRBV2 and TRBJ1-1; 7 bases map to TRBD1. There are 14 residues in the CDR3. Per germline, CDR1 SNHLY and CDR2 FYNNEI. The V segment lost 7 bases and the J segment 4 bases; nucleotides outside the gene matches: 9.

J is TRBJ2-7 and V is TRBV10-2; TRBD2 aligns across 11 bases. Trimming at V came to 3 bases and at J to 5 bases, leaving 0 bases not matched to a gene. Germline CDR1 and CDR2: WSHSY and SAAADI. CDR3 length: 13 amino acids. Here the CDR3 reads CASSELAGDEQYF. The CDR3 DNA follows: TGCGCCAGCAGTGAACTAGCGGGGGACGAGCAGTACTTC.

This clone has only a few counts. J is TRBJ1-4 and V is TRBV6-5; 8 bases agree with TRBD1. Per germline, CDR1 MNHEY and CDR2 SVGAGI. CDR3 length equals 13 residues. The ends lost 11 bases at V and 8 bases at J; junction bases unmatched: 10. The CDR3 DNA reads as TGTGCCGCAAAGGACAGGGCGGGGGAAAAACTGTTTTTT. Protein: CAAKDRAGEKLFF.

This clone appeared a few times. The chain links TRBV30 to TRBJ1-3; possible D gene TRBD1, 5 bases. The CDR3 contains 16 residues. The germline CDR1 and CDR2 sequences are GTSNPN and SVGIG (reference sequence). Trimming cost V 0 bases and J 5 bases, with 17 bases left between them. The CDR3 loop reads CAWSVRGREIRNTIYF. Here the CDR3 DNA reads TGTGCCTGGAGTGTAAGGGGCAGGGAAATTAGAAACACCATATATTTT.

Concerning this clone: One end of the junction is discordant with germline, which a read error may explain. This rearrangement joins TRBV5-8 to TRBJ1-1, with D tentatively TRBD1 (6 bases). The CDR3 is 14 residues long. The germline V gene has CDR1 SGHTS and CDR2 YDEGEE. The CDR3 coding sequence is TGTGCCGGCAGCATCCGGGACACCGGCCATGAAGCTTTCTTT. This codes for CAGSIRDTGHEAFF.

The chain carries TRBV30 and TRBJ1-2; D unresolved. This CDR3 is built from 16 residues. Germline V lookup: CDR1 GTSNPN, CDR2 SVGIG (reference sequence). Trimming removed 5 bases at V and 6 bases at J, with 25 bases between. The CDR3 loop reads CAWVYPDRRLYDGYTF. CDR3 in DNA: TGTGCCTGGGTCTACCCTGACCGGAGGCTTTATGATGGCTACACCTTC.

In the case of this clone: Additional DNA sequences in this sample encode the identical CDR3. The genes are TRBV19 and TRBJ1-5; TRBD1 aligns across 8 bases. In germline, CDR1 is LNHDA, CDR2 SQIVND (reference sequence). There are 13 residues in the CDR3. With 8 bases clipped from V and 2 bases from J, the junction kept 2 bases outside the gene matches. Here the CDR3 reads CASLGQGNQPQHF. The CDR3 region has the DNA TGTGCCAGTCTGGGACAGGGCAATCAGCCCCAGCATTTT.

In its sample, this clone was seen once. The chain combines TRBV5-6 with TRBJ1-2; 7 nucleotides align to TRBD1. J was trimmed by 6 bases and V by 3 bases; bases with no gene match: 11. The CDR3 totals 15 residues. Germline V lookup: CDR1 SGHDT, CDR2 YYEEEE. CDR3 nucleotide sequence: TGTGCCAGCAGCTCGGGACAGAGTAACTACAATGGCTACACCTTC. It codes for CASSSGQSNYNGYTF.

V gene TRBV9 combines with J gene TRBJ2-1, with 7 bases that match TRBD2. Trimming at V came to 6 bases and at J to 4 bases, leaving 4 bases not matched to a gene. CDR1 is SGDLS and CDR2 is YYNGEE in the germline V gene. CDR3 length: 13 residues. CDR3 sequence: CASNRDYYNEQFF. Written as DNA, the CDR3 is TGTGCCAGCAACCGGGACTATTACAATGAGCAGTTCTTC.

V and J are TRBV7-9 and TRBJ2-1; a possible D gene is TRBD2 (5 bases). V lost 7 bases to trimming and J lost 5 bases, with 15 bases between them. Germline V lookup: CDR1 SEHNR, CDR2 FQNEAQ (reference sequence). The length of the CDR3 is 14 residues. Here the CDR3 reads CASKLRVGDNEQFF. Here the CDR3 DNA reads TGTGCCAGCAAATTACGAGTCGGGGACAATGAGCAGTTCTTC.

The rearrangement joins TRBV10-3 to TRBJ2-7; unclear D gene. In germline, CDR1 is ENHRY, CDR2 SYGVKD. Trimming took off 10 bases at V and 3 bases at J, with 19 bases between the two ends. The CDR3 has 14 amino acids. CDR3 in DNA: TGTGCCACCATTCACCATATGCGGCTCTACGAGCAGTACTTC. It specifies CATIHHMRLYEQYF.

This rearrangement joins TRBV30 to TRBJ2-3; weak D call: TRBD1 (5 bases). V gave up 1 base and J gave up 0 bases, with 8 bases separating them. Germline lookup yields CDR1 GTSNPN and CDR2 SVGIG (reference sequence). The CDR3 loop spans 14 amino acids. The CDR3 reads CAWSGGASTDTQYF. As DNA, the CDR3 is TGTGCCTGGAGTGGGGGCGCAAGCACAGATACGCAGTATTTT.

This chain connects TRBV12-5 to TRBJ1-5; D gene unclear. The ends were cut back, 5 bases at V and 5 bases at J, with 4 bases in the middle. The CDR3 consists of 11 residues. Looked up from germline, CDR1 is LGHNT and CDR2 is FRNRAP. CDR3 sequence: CASGTDQPQHF. The CDR3 nucleotides read TGTGCTAGTGGTACAGATCAGCCCCAGCATTTT. The entire variable domain, with the rest obtained from reference TRBV12-5 and TRBJ1-5, is as follows: DARVTQTPRHKVTEMGQEVTMRCQPILGHNTVFWYRQTMMQGLELLAYFRNRAPLDDSGMPKDRFSAEMPDATLATLKIQPSEPRDSAVYFCASGTDQPQHFGDGTRLSIL.

This chain connects TRBV2 to TRBJ2-1; D is perhaps TRBD1 (5 bases). The V end lost 0 bases, the J end lost 10 bases, and 10 bases lay between the germline ends. The CDR3 sequence is 13 residues long. Germline CDR1 and CDR2: SNHLY and FYNNEI. DNA for the CDR3: TGTGCCAGCAGTGAAGCACCAGGGCTGGAGCAGTTCTTC. Protein product: CASSEAPGLEQFF. Full variable domain (outside the CDR3, taken from reference TRBV2 and TRBJ2-1): EPEVTQTPSHQVTQMGQEVILRCVPISNHLYFYWYRQILGQKVEFLVSFYNNEISEKSEIFDDQFSVERPDGSNFTLKIRSTKLEDSAMYFCASSEAPGLEQFFGPGTRLTVL.

The chain recombines TRBV4-1 with TRBJ2-1; TRBD1 agrees at 7 bases. The CDR3 is made up of 15 amino acids. V was clipped by 1 base and J by 3 bases; unmatched bases: 3. Germline values: CDR1 MGHRA, CDR2 YSYEKL. The CDR3 protein is CASSQGDRDYNEQFF. CDR3 sequence (DNA): TGCGCCAGCAGCCAAGGAGACAGGGACTACAATGAGCAGTTCTTC.

This clone appeared once. In nucleotides, the CDR3 is TGTGCCAGCAGTGTGGGGCTAGCGGAGTACAATGAGCAGTTCTTC. Amino acids: CASSVGLAEYNEQFF. The chain has TRBV2 and TRBJ2-1, with 7 bases fitting TRBD2. The CDR3 totals 15 residues. Looked up from germline, CDR1 is SNHLY and CDR2 is FYNNEI. V lost 4 bases and J lost 4; bases outside the gene matches: 7.

V and J are TRBV6-1 and TRBJ1-4; a possible D gene is TRBD1 (6 bases). Germline V gene sequence: CDR1 MNHNS, CDR2 SASEGT. The CDR3 has 15 amino acids. Trimming removed 8 bases from V and 4 bases from J, with 17 bases in between. CDR3 region: CASCQGQSFNEKLFF. The CDR3 region has the DNA TGTGCCAGCTGCCAAGGACAGAGTTTTAATGAAAAACTGTTTTTT.

This clone was recorded a few times. The chain couples TRBV18 to TRBJ1-2, with a tentative D call TRBD1 (6 bases). Germline CDR1 is KGHSH and CDR2 is LQKENI. With 0 bases removed from V and 6 bases from J, the gap between germline ends came to 17 bases. CDR3 length: 16 amino acids. DNA of the CDR3: TGTGCCAGCTCACCACCGAGAGGGTCAGACAGGAATGGCTACACCTTC. Amino acid sequence: CASSPPRGSDRNGYTF.

V usage is TRBV18 and J usage is TRBJ1-1, with TRBD1 matching 7 bases. Per germline, CDR1 KGHSH and CDR2 LQKENI. The CDR3 spans 14 residues. Unmatched junction bases numbered 8, after V lost 3 bases and J lost 7 bases. The DNA for the CDR3 is TGTGCCAGCTCACCCCGGGAACAGGGGAATGAAGCTTTCTTT. It translates to CASSPREQGNEAFF.

The CDR3 spells CASSNRQGADGYTF. CDR3 bases: TGTGCCAGTAGTAACCGACAGGGGGCAGATGGCTACACCTTC. V and J are TRBV19 and TRBJ1-2; 10 nucleotides align to TRBD1. CDR1 is LNHDA, CDR2 SQIVND, per germline (reference sequence). The junction had 5 bases not matched to a gene; V was cut back by 4 bases and J by 6 bases. CDR3 length: 14 amino acids.

This sequence joins TRBV4-3 and TRBJ1-2; TRBD1 matches at 9 bases. The CDR3 extends over 17 amino acids. Germline loops: CDR1 LGHNA, CDR2 YSLEER. Germline trimming cut 2 bases from V and 0 bases from J; bases unmatched to any gene: 7. CDR3 loop: CASSQNYRGQANYGYTF. CDR3 bases: TGCGCCAGCAGCCAAAACTACAGGGGGCAGGCTAACTATGGCTACACCTTC.

V and J are TRBV19 and TRBJ2-1; TRBD2 might be the D (6 bases). Germline CDR1 reads LNHDA; CDR2 reads SQIVND (reference sequence). This CDR3 is 12 amino acids long. The V gene lost 3 bases and the J gene lost 11 bases, with 11 bases spanning the gap. The CDR3 sequence: CASSMMAGQQFF. CDR3 DNA sequence: TGTGCCAGTAGTATGATGGCGGGACAGCAGTTCTTC.